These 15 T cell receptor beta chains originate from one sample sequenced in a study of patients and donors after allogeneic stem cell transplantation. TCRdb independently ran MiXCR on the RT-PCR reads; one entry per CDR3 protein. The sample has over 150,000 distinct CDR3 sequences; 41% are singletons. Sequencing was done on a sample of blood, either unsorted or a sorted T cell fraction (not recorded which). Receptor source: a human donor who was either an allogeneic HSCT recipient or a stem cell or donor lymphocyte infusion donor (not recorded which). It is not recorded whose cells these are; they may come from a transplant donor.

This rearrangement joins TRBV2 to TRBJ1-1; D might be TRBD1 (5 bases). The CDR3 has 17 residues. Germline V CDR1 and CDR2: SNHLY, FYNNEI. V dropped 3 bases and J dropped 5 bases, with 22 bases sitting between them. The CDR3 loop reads CASSDEGKIWDPTEAFF. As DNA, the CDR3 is TGTGCCAGCAGTGATGAGGGGAAAATCTGGGACCCTACTGAAGCTTTCTTT.

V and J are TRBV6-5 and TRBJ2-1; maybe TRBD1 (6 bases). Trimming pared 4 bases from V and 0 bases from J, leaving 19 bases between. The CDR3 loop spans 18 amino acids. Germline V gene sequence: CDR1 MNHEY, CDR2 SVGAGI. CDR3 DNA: TGTGCCAGCAGTTTAGGGTCCTGGACAGTCGCCTCCTACAATGAGCAGTTCTTC. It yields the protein CASSLGSWTVASYNEQFF.

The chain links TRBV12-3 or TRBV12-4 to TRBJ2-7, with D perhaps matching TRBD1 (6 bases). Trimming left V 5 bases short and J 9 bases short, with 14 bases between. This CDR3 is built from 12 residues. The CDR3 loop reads CASSTGPRVQYF. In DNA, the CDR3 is TGTGCCAGCAGTACAGGGCCACGGGTGCAGTACTTC.

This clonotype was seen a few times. The DNA for the CDR3 is TGCGCCAGCAGCTCCCCGGGACAGGGAAGGATAAAAGCTTTCTTT. It encodes CASSSPGQGRIKAFF. The chain joins TRBV5-1 to TRBJ1-1; TRBD1 matches at 9 bases. The germline gives CDR1 SGHRS, CDR2 YFSETQ. The CDR3 has 15 residues. After removal of 3 bases from V and 9 bases from J, the junction contained 12 bases not matched to a gene.

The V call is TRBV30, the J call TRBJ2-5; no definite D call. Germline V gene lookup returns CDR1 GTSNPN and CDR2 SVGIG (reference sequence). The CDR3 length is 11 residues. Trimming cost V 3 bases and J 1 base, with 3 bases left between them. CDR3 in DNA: TGTGCCTGGAGCCCCCAAGAGACCCAGTACTTC. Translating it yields CAWSPQETQYF.

Here the CDR3 reads CASSQAITGVSDTQYF. CDR3 nucleotide sequence: TGCGCCAGCAGCCAAGCTATAACGGGAGTTTCAGATACGCAGTATTTT. This rearrangement joins TRBV4-3 to TRBJ2-3, with a weak D call TRBD2 (6 bases). Germline CDR1 and CDR2: LGHNA and YSLEER. V was cut by 1 base and J by 4 bases, with 15 bases left in between. CDR3 length: 16 amino acids.

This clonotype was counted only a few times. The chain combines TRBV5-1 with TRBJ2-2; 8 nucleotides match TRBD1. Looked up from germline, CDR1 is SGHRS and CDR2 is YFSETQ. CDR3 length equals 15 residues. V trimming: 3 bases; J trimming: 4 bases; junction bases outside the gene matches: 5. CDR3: CASSSDRVSTGELFF. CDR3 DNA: TGCGCCAGCAGCTCGGACAGGGTTAGCACCGGGGAGCTGTTTTTT.

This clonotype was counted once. The CDR3 region is CSARVLGGTVDRADTQYF. CDR3 bases: TGCAGTGCTAGAGTCCTGGGTGGGACAGTCGATCGTGCAGATACGCAGTATTTT. The chain recombines TRBV20-1 with TRBJ2-3; 7 bases map to TRBD1. The CDR3 totals 18 residues. Trimming took 1 base from V and 4 from J; bases not matched to a gene: 17. Germline loops: CDR1 DFQATT, CDR2 SNEGSKA (reference sequence).

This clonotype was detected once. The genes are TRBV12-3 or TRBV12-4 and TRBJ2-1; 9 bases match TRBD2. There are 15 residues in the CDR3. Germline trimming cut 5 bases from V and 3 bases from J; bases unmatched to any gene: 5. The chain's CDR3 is CASSHGTSSYNEQFF. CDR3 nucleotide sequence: TGTGCCAGCAGTCACGGGACTAGCAGCTACAATGAGCAGTTCTTC.

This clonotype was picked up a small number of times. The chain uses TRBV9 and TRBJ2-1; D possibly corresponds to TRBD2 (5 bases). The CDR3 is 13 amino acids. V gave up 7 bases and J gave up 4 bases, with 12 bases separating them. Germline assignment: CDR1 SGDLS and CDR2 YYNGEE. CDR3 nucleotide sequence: TGTGCCAGCGCCGAAGGGAGTTACAATGAGCAGTTCTTC. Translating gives CASAEGSYNEQFF.

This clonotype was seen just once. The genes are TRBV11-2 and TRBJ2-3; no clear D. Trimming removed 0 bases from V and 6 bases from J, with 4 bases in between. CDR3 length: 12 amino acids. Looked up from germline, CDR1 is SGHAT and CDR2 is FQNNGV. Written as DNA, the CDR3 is TGTGCCAGCAGCTTAGAGGTCGATACGCAGTATTTT. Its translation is CASSLEVDTQYF. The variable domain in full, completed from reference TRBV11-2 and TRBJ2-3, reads EAGVAQSPRYKIIEKRQSVAFWCNPISGHATLYWYQQILGQGPKLLIQFQNNGVVDDSQLPKDRFSAERLKGVDSTLKIQPAKLEDSAVYLCASSLEVDTQYFGPGTRLTVL.

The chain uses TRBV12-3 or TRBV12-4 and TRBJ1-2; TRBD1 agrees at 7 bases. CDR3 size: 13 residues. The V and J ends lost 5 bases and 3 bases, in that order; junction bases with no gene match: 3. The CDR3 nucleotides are TGTGCCAGCAGTCACGACAGGGACTATGGCTACACCTTC. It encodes CASSHDRDYGYTF.

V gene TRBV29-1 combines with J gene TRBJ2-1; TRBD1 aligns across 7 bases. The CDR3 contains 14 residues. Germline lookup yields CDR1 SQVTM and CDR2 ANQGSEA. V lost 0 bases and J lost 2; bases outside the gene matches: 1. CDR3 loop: CSVEETGAYNEQFF. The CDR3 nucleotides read TGCAGCGTTGAAGAAACAGGGGCCTACAATGAGCAGTTCTTC.

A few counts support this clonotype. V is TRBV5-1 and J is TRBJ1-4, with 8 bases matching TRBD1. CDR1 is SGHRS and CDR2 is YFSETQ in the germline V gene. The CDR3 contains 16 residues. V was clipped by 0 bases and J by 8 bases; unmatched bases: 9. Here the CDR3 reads CASSLVGQGRNEKLFF. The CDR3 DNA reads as TGCGCCAGCAGCTTGGTCGGACAGGGACGAAACGAAAAACTGTTTTTT.

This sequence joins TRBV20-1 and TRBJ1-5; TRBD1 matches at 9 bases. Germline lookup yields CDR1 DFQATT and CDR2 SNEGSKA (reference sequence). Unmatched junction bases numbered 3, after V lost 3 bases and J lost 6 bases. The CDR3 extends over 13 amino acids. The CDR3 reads CSASTTGGQPQHF. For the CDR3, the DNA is TGCAGTGCTAGCACGACAGGGGGTCAGCCCCAGCATTTT.